This T cell receptor beta chain derives from a study of cytomegalovirus exposure and HLA in healthy donors. Study at large: About 200 million T cells yielded 120 million or so unique TCR beta sequences, as an earlier analysis found. Study-level points and caveats: Later analysis demonstrated an association between a missense DCLRE1C variant and TCR beta V- and J-gene trimming. The study recorded about 160 TCR beta chains that were cytomegalovirus-associated. Accounts indicate the classifier identified cytomegalovirus status with strong specificity and sensitivity.

Primers for the PCR totalled 60 Vbeta and 13 Jbeta. The protocol was immunoSEQ multiplex PCR, while the TCRdb copy is restricted to in-frame clones and leaves out a portion. The profile shows approximately 73,000 clones, roughly 60% of them singletons. CDR3 length: 12 residues. Germline assignment: CDR1 LNHDA and CDR2 SQIVND (reference sequence). V lost 8 bases and J lost 5, with 12 bases in between. This clone was seen more than once but under ten times. Its target is not known. The TCR originated in a man aged 25-45 years in good health and CMV-seropositive. The chain recombines TRBV19 with TRBJ1-1, with a possible D match to TRBD1 (6 bases). The sequenced material came from PBMCs. CDR3 residues: CASRKGGTEAFF. The CDR3, as DNA: TGTGCCAGTCGGAAGGGGGGGACTGAAGCTTTCTTT.